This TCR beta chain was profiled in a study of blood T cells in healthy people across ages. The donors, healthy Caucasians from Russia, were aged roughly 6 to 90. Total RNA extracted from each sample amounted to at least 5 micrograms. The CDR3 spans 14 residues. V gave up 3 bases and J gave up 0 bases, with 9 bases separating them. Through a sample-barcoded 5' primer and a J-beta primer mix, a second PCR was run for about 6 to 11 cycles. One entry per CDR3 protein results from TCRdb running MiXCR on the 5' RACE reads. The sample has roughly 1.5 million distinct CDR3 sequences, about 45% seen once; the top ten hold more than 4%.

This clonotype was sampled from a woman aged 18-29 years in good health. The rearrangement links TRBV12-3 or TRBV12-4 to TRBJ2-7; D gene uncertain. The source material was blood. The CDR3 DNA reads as TGTGCCAGCAGTTTCCGGCACGTCTCCTACGAGCAGTACTTC. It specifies CASSFRHVSYEQYF.